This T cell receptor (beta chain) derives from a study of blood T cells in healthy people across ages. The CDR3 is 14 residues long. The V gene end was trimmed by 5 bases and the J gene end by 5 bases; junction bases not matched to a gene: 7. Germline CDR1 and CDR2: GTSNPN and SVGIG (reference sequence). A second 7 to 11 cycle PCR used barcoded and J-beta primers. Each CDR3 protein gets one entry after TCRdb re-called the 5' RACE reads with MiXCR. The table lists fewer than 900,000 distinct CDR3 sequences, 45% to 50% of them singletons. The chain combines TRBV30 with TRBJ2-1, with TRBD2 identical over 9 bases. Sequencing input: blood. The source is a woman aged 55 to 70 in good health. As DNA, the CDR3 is TGTGCCTGGTTGGGCGGGAGGGTGCACAATGAGCAGTTCTTC. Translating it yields CAWLGGRVHNEQFF.